This T cell receptor (beta chain) was recovered during a study of CD8 T cells in Susac syndrome. Negative isolation was used for CD8+ and CD4+ T cells and FACS enrichment for TEMRA cells. An input of about 0.5 to 1 ug of RNA was subjected to reverse transcription using random hexamers. TCRdb reanalysed the immunoSEQ multiplex PCR reads using MiXCR and keeps one entry per CDR3 protein. Of some 300,000 distinct CDR3 sequences detected, about nine tenths appear once; the ten largest clones hold 0.18%. Specimen: CD8+ T cells from PBMCs. This clonotype was sampled from a human donor with multiple sclerosis.

The CDR3 region has the DNA TGCAGTGCGCGTGTGCAGGGATCAGCAACTAATGAAAAACTGTTTTTT. Encoded protein: CSARVQGSATNEKLFF. J is TRBJ1-4 and V is TRBV20-1; perhaps TRBD1 as D (5 bases). Germline V gene sequence: CDR1 DFQATT, CDR2 SNEGSKA (reference sequence). There are 16 residues in the CDR3. Trimming removed 6 bases from V and 0 bases from J, with 17 bases in between.